The next 7 T cell receptor beta chains were all read from a single sample in a study of identical twins. TCRdb recomputed calls from the 5' RACE reads with MiXCR, one row per CDR3 protein. This sample has about 200,000 distinct CDR3 sequences, with roughly 9.4% found just once. Sample: memory (CD45RO+) T cells sorted from blood. The origin of the receptors is a woman in her late teens or twenties in good health.

The chain has TRBV7-9 and TRBJ2-5, with D possibly TRBD1 on 6 matching bases. Germline V gene lookup returns CDR1 SEHNR and CDR2 FQNEAQ (reference sequence). Trimming left V 4 bases short and J 2 bases short, with 8 bases between. CDR3 length: 13 amino acids. DNA of the CDR3: TGTGCCAGCAGCTATGGGACACAAGAGACCCAGTACTTC. Its translation is CASSYGTQETQYF. The full variable domain, in which reference TRBV7-9 and TRBJ2-5 provide the parts outside the CDR3, is DTGVSQNPRHKITKRGQNVTFRCDPISEHNRLYWYRQTLGQGPEFLTYFQNEAQLEKSRLLSDRFSAERPKGSFSTLEIQRTEQGDSAMYLCASSYGTQETQYFGPGTRLLVL.

Only a few counts were recorded for this clonotype. The V gene is TRBV4-2, the J gene TRBJ2-1; the D gene is possibly TRBD2 (6 bases). Trimming pared 5 bases from V and 0 bases from J, leaving 14 bases between. The CDR3 sequence is 16 residues long. Per the germline V gene, CDR1 is LGHNA and CDR2 is YNFKEQ. CDR3 sequence: CASSRLRGSSYNEQFF. The CDR3 bases are TGTGCCAGCAGCAGGCTACGGGGGAGCTCCTACAATGAGCAGTTCTTC.

This clonotype has ten or more counts. The chain has TRBV12-3 or TRBV12-4 and TRBJ2-1; 9 bases fit TRBD2. The CDR3 is 12 amino acids. CDR3 in amino acids: CAVAGVRNEQFF. CDR3 bases: TGTGCTGTAGCGGGGGTGAGGAATGAGCAGTTCTTC.

This clonotype came up a few times. This chain connects TRBV20-1 to TRBJ2-2; no definite D call. Deletions cut 4 bases from V and 1 base from J, with 7 bases between. From germline, CDR1 is DFQATT and CDR2 SNEGSKA (reference sequence). The CDR3 is made up of 13 amino acids. In nucleotides, the CDR3 is TGCAGTGCTACCCAGATGAACACCGGGGAGCTGTTTTTT. The encoded protein is CSATQMNTGELFF.

This clonotype was observed a handful of times. This chain links TRBV5-1 with TRBJ2-3; 10 bases align to TRBD2. The germline V gene encodes CDR1 SGHRS and CDR2 YFSETQ. The CDR3 loop spans 16 amino acids. Trimming took 0 bases from V and 8 from J; bases not matched to a gene: 9. As DNA, the CDR3 is TGCGCCAGCAGCTTGGCACTAGCGGGGCCTCCGGTTACGCAGTATTTT. Encoded protein: CASSLALAGPPVTQYF. The variable domain in full, with the rest retrieved from reference TRBV5-1 and TRBJ2-3, is KAGVTQTPRYLIKTRGQQVTLSCSPISGHRSVSWYQQTPGQGLQFLFEYFSETQRNKGNFPGRFSGRQFSNSRSEMNVSTLELGDSALYLCASSLALAGPPVTQYFGPGTRLTVL.

The chain combines TRBV27 with TRBJ1-2, with 8 bases aligning to TRBD1. Trimming took 3 bases from V and 7 from J; bases not matched to a gene: 10. Germline V lookup: CDR1 MNHEY, CDR2 SMNVEV (reference sequence). The CDR3 length is 15 residues. This chain's CDR3 is CASSFRDRSPGGYTF. In nucleotides, the CDR3 is TGTGCCAGCAGTTTCCGGGACAGGTCACCCGGTGGCTACACCTTC.

The sample holds a few counts of this clonotype. This sequence joins TRBV7-3 and TRBJ2-7, with a weak D call TRBD1 (5 bases). CDR1 and CDR2 from the germline V gene are SGHTA and FQGTGA. The length of the CDR3 is 18 residues. V lost 1 base to trimming and J lost 1 base, with 20 bases between them. CDR3 loop: CASSLKRRTGWKSYEQYF. The CDR3 coding sequence is TGTGCCAGCAGCTTAAAGAGGAGAACAGGTTGGAAATCCTACGAGCAGTACTTC.